The T cell receptor beta chain under discussion was sequenced for a study of cytomegalovirus exposure and HLA in healthy donors. Study findings and constraints: A prior analysis recorded that most TCR beta V segments were productive about 87% or about 30% of the time. In vitro confirmation showed three CMV-associated chains to be CMV antigen specific.

With respect to this clone: Its antigen is as yet unknown.

The CDR3 spans 15 residues. Germline CDR1 and CDR2: SGHKS and YYEKEE (reference sequence). J lost 3 bases, V lost 5 bases, and 4 bases had no gene match. PCR involved 60 Vbeta and 13 Jbeta primers. As processed by the authors: Later analysis identified roughly 82 million unique TCR beta chains, 10 million to 12 million shared. Libraries were prepared by immunoSEQ multiplex PCR; TCRdb keeps only in-frame clonotypes and omits some of them. V and J calls and clone size follow that table, whereas D and trimming were derived from the DNA. The profile covers under 200,000 clones, with roughly four fifths appearing a single time and approximately 1.4% taken by the ten largest.

The sequence came from a man in his late teens or twenties in good health and CMV-seronegative. The sequenced sample was PBMCs. J is TRBJ2-1 and V is TRBV5-5; 11 positions agree with TRBD1. CDR3 sequence: CASSRDRGGYNEQFF. The CDR3 DNA is TGTGCCAGCAGTCGGGACAGGGGGGGCTACAATGAGCAGTTCTTC.